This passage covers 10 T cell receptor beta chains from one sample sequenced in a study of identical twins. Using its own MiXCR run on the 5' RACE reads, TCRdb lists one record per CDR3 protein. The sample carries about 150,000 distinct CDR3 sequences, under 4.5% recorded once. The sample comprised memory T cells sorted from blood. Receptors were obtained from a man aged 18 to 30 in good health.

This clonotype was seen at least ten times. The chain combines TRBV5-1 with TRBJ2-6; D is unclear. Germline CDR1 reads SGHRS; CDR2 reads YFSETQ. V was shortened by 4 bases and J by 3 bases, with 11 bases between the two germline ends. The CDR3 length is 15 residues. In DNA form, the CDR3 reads TGCGCCAGCAGCCACACACTTGGTGGGGCCAACGTCCTGACTTTC. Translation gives CASSHTLGGANVLTF.

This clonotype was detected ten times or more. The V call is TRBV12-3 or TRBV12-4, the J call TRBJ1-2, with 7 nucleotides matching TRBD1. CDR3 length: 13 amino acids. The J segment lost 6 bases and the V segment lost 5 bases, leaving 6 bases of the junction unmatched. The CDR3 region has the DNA TGTGCCAGCAGTACCCAGGGGGAAAATGGCTACACCTTC. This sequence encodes CASSTQGENGYTF.

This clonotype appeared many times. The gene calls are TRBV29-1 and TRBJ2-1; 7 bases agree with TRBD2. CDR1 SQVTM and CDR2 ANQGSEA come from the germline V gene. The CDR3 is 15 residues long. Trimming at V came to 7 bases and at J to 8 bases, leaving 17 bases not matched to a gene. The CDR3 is CSAPYPGLVRDEQFF. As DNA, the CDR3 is TGCAGCGCCCCCTACCCTGGACTAGTCCGCGATGAGCAGTTCTTC.

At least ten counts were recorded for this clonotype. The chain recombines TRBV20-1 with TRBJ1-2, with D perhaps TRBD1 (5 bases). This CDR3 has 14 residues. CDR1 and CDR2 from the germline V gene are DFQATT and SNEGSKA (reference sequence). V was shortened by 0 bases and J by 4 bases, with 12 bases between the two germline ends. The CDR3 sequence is CSARDGWGVYGYTF. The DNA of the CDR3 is TGCAGTGCTAGAGATGGGTGGGGCGTCTATGGCTACACCTTC.

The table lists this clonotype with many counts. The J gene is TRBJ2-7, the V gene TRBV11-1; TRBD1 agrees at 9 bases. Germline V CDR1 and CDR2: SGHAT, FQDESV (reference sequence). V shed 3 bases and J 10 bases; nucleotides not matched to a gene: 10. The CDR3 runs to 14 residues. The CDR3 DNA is TGTGCCAGCAGCTTCGAGGACAGGGGAGACGTTCAGTACGTC. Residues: CASSFEDRGDVQYV.

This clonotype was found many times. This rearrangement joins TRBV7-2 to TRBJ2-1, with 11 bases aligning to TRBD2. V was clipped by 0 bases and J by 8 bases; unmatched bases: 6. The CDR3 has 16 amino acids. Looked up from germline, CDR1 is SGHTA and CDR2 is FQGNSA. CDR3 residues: CASSLAPTSGSYEQFF. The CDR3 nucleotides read TGTGCCAGCAGCTTAGCGCCAACTAGCGGGAGCTATGAGCAGTTCTTC.

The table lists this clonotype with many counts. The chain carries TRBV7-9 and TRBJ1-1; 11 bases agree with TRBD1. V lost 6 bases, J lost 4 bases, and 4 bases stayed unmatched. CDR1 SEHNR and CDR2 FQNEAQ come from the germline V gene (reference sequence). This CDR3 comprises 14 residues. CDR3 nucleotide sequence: TGTGCCAGCAGTTGGGACAGGGGGGGCACTGAAGCTTTCTTT. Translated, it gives CASSWDRGGTEAFF.

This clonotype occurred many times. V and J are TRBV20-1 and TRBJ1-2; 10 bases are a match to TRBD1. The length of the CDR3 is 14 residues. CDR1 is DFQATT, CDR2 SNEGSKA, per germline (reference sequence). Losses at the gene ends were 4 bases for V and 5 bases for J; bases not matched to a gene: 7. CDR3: CSAKRQGAGYGYTF. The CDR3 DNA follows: TGCAGTGCTAAAAGACAGGGGGCGGGGTATGGCTACACCTTC.

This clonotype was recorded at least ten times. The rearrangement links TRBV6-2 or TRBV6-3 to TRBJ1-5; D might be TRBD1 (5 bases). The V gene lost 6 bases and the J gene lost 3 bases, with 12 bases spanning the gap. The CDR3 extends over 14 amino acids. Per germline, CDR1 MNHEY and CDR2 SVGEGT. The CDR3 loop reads CASSSGFDNQPQHF. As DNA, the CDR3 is TGTGCCAGCAGCTCAGGGTTTGACAATCAGCCCCAGCATTTT.

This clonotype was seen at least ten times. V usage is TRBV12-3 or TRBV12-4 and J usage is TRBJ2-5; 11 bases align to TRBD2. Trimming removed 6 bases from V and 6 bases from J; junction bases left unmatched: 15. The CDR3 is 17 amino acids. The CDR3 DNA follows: TGTGCCAGCAGCCCTCCTCCCGGGACTAGCGGTGGACAGACCCAGTACTTC. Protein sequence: CASSPPPGTSGGQTQYF.